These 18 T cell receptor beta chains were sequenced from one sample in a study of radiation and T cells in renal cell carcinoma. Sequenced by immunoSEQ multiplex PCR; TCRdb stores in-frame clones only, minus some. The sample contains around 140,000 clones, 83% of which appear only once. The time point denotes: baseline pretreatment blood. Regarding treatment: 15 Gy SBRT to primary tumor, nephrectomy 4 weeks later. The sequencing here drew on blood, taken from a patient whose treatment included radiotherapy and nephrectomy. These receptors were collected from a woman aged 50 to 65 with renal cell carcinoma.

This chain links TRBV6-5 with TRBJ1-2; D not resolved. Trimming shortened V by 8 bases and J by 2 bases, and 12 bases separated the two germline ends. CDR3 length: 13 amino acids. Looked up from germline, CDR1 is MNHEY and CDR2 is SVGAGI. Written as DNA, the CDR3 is TGTGCCAGCGGCAACCAGGAGAACTATGGCTACACCTTC. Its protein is CASGNQENYGYTF.

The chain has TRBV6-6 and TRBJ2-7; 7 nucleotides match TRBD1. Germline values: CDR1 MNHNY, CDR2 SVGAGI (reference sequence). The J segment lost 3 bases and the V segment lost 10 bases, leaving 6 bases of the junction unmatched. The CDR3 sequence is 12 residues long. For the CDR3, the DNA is TGTGCCACCACAGGGGTCTTCTACGAGCAGTACTTC. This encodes CATTGVFYEQYF.

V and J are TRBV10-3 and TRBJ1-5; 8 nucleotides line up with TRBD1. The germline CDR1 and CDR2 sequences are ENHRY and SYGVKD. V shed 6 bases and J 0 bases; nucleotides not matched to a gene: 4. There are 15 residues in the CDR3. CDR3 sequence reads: CAISSGTGSNQPQHF. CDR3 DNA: TGTGCCATCAGCAGCGGGACAGGTAGCAATCAGCCCCAGCATTTT.

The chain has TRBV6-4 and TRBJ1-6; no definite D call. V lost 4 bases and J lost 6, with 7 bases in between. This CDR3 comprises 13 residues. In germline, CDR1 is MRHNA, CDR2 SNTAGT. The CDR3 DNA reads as TGTGCCAGCAGTGGAGAGGGTAATTCACCCCTCCACTTT. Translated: CASSGEGNSPLHF.

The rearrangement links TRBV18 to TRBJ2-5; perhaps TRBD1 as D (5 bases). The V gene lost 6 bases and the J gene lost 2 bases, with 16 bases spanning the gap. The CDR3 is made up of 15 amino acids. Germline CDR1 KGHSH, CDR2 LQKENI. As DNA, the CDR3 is TGTGCCAGCTCCCCGGACCGACAGTTTCAAGAGACCCAGTACTTC. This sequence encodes CASSPDRQFQETQYF.

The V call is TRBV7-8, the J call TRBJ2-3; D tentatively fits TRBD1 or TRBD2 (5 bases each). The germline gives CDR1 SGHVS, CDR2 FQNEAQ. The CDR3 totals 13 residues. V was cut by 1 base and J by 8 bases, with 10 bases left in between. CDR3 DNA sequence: TGTGCCAGCAGCTTAGGGGACCGTGGTACGCAGTATTTT. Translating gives CASSLGDRGTQYF.

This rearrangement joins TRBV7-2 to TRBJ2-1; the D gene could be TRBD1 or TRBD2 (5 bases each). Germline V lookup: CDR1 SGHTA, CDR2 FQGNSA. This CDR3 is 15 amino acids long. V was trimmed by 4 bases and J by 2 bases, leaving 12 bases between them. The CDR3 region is CASSSRDVAYNEQFF. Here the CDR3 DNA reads TGTGCCAGCAGCTCCCGGGACGTGGCCTACAATGAGCAGTTCTTC. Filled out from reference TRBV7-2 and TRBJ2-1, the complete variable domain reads GAGVSQSPSNKVTEKGKDVELRCDPISGHTALYWYRQSLGQGLEFLIYFQGNSAPDKSGLPSDRFSAERTGGSVSTLTIQRTQQEDSAVYLCASSSRDVAYNEQFFGPGTRLTVL.

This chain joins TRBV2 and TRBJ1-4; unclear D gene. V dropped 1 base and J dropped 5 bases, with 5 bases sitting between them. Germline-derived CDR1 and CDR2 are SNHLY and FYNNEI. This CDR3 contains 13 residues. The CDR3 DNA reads TGTGCCAGCAGTGAAGGTAGAAATGAAAAACTGTTTTTT. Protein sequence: CASSEGRNEKLFF. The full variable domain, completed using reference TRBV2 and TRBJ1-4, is EPEVTQTPSHQVTQMGQEVILRCVPISNHLYFYWYRQILGQKVEFLVSFYNNEISEKSEIFDDQFSVERPDGSNFTLKIRSTKLEDSAMYFCASSEGRNEKLFFGSGTQLSVL.

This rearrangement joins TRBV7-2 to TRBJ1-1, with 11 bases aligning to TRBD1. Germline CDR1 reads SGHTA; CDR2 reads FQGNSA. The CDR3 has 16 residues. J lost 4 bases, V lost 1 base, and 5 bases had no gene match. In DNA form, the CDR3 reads TGTGCCAGCAGCTTAGTCCCGGGACAGGGGGGCACTGAAGCTTTCTTT. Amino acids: CASSLVPGQGGTEAFF. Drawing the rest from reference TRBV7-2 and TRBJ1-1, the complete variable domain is GAGVSQSPSNKVTEKGKDVELRCDPISGHTALYWYRQSLGQGLEFLIYFQGNSAPDKSGLPSDRFSAERTGGSVSTLTIQRTQQEDSAVYLCASSLVPGQGGTEAFFGQGTRLTVV.

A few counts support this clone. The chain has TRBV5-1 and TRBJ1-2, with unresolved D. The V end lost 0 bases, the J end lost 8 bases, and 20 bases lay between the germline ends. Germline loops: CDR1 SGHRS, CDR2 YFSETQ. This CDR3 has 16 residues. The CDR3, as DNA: TGCGCCAGCAGCTTGGTTTTAGGACCCTCGATGAACGGCTACACCTTC. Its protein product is CASSLVLGPSMNGYTF.

The DNA of the CDR3 is TGTGCCAGCAGCCATGGACAGCATCAATTACAGTACTTC. It yields the protein CASSHGQHQLQYF. The chain employs TRBV11-2 and TRBJ2-7, with D perhaps TRBD1 (6 bases). CDR1 and CDR2 from the germline V gene are SGHAT and FQNNGV. The CDR3 has 13 residues. V was clipped by 5 bases and J by 10 bases, with 18 bases between them.

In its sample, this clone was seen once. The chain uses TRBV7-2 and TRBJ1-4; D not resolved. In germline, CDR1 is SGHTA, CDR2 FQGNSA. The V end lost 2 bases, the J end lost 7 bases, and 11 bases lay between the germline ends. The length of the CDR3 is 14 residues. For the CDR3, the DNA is TGTGCCAGCAGCTTACTCAGTGGAGTTGAAAAACTGTTTTTT. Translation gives CASSLLSGVEKLFF.

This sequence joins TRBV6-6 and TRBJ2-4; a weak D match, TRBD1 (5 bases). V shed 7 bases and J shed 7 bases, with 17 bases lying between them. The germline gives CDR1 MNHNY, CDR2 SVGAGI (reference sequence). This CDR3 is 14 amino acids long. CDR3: CASTLQPGWNIQYF. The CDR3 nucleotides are TGTGCCAGCACCCTACAGCCAGGGTGGAACATTCAGTACTTC.

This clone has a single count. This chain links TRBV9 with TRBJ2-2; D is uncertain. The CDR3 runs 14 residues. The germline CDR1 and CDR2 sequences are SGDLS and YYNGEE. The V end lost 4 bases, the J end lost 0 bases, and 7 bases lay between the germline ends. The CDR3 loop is CASSTSTNTGELFF. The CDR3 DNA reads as TGTGCCAGCAGCACGAGTACGAACACCGGGGAGCTGTTTTTT.

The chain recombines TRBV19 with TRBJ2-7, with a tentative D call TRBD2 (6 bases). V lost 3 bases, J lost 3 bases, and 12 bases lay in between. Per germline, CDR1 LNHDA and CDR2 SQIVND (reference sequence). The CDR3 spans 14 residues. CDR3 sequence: CASSMPGVYYEQYF. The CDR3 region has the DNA TGTGCCAGTAGTATGCCGGGAGTGTACTACGAGCAGTACTTC. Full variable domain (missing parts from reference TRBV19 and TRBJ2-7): DGGITQSPKYLFRKEGQNVTLSCEQNLNHDAMYWYRQDPGQGLRLIYYSQIVNDFQKGDIAEGYSVSREKKESFPLTVTSAQKNPTAFYLCASSMPGVYYEQYFGPGTRLTVT.

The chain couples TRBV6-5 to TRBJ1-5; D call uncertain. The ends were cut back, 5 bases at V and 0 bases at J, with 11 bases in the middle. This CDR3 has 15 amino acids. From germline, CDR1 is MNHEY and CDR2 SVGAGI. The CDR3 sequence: CASSPIANSNQPQHF. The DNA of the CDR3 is TGTGCCAGCAGTCCGATTGCAAATAGCAATCAGCCCCAGCATTTT.

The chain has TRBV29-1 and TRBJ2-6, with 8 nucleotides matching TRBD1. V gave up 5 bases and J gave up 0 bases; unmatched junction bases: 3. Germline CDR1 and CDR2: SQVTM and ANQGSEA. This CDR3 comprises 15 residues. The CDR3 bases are TGCAGCGTTAGGACAGGGACCTCTGGGGCCAACGTCCTGACTTTC. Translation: CSVRTGTSGANVLTF.

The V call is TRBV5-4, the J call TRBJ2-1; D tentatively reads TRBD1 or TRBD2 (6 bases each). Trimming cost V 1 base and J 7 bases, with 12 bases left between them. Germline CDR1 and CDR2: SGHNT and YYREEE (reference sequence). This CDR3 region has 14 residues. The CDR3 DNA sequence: TGTGCCAGCAGCTTGACAGGGAGGCAAAATGAGCAGTTCTTC. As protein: CASSLTGRQNEQFF.